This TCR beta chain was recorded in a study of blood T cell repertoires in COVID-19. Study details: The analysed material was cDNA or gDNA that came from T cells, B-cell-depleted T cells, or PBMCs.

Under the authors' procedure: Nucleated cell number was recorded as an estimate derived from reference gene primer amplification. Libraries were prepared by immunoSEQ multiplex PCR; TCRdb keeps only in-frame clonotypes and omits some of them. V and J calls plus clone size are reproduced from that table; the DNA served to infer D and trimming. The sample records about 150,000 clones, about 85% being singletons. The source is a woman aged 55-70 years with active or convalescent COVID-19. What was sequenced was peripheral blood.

CDR3: CSARTGGNYGYTF. For the CDR3, the DNA is TGCAGCGCGCGGACAGGGGGCAACTATGGCTACACCTTC. The chain combines TRBV29-1 with TRBJ1-2; 11 positions match TRBD1. Germline trimming cut 7 bases from V and 2 bases from J; bases unmatched to any gene: 3. This CDR3 has 13 residues. Germline V gene sequence: CDR1 SQVTM, CDR2 ANQGSEA.